These T cell receptor beta chains were read from a single sample in a study of T cells after yellow fever vaccination. TCRdb called the 5' RACE reads again in MiXCR, with one record for every CDR3 protein. The data contain 160,000 or so distinct CDR3 sequences, 6% to 7.5% of them singletons. Sequencing used CD4+ T cells sorted from PBMCs, obtained 5 days after the first yellow fever vaccination. The receptors stem from a young man who received the YFV17D yellow fever vaccine. The CDR3 runs from the conserved cysteine through the conserved F or W. The order of the fields is V gene, J gene, CDR3 protein.

V: TRBV6-4
J: TRBJ2-1
CDR3: CASSDRGGPQFF

V: TRBV29-1
J: TRBJ2-2
CDR3: CSVGYRRNTGELFF

V: TRBV7-6
J: TRBJ1-1
CDR3: CASSPRVDRGTTEAFF

V: TRBV7-9
J: TRBJ2-2
CDR3: CASSEQGGTGELFF

V: TRBV28
J: TRBJ2-1
CDR3: CASSPGLADPYNEQFF

V: TRBV5-1
J: TRBJ2-5
CDR3: CASSFEGETQYF

V: TRBV7-8
J: TRBJ2-1
CDR3: CASSLILVPHGEQFF

V: TRBV24-1
J: TRBJ2-1
CDR3: CATSDTSASGGLSSYNEQFF

V: TRBV6-5
J: TRBJ2-7
CDR3: CASRRASSYEQYF

V: TRBV6-2/TRBV6-3
J: TRBJ1-1
CDR3: CASRRDTLNTEAFF

V: TRBV5-1
J: TRBJ2-7
CDR3: CASSLTDFGFSREQYF

V: TRBV12-3/TRBV12-4
J: TRBJ2-5
CDR3: CASSSPRGLQTQYF

V: TRBV7-2
J: TRBJ2-7
CDR3: CASSLRRGSYEQYF

V: TRBV20-1
J: TRBJ2-1
CDR3: CSARGTGGEYEQFF

V: TRBV6-2/TRBV6-3
J: TRBJ1-5
CDR3: CASSHPYRGEDNQPQHF

V: TRBV2
J: TRBJ1-5
CDR3: CASTRQLDQPQHF

V: TRBV7-9
J: TRBJ2-5
CDR3: CASSFPGQGETQYF

V: TRBV4-1
J: TRBJ1-2
CDR3: CASSRDRGKYGYTF

V: TRBV4-2
J: TRBJ2-1
CDR3: CASSQALLAGGHNEQFF

V: TRBV7-2
J: TRBJ2-1
CDR3: CASSLVAGREYNEQFF

V: TRBV3-1
J: TRBJ2-3
CDR3: CASSRPGGSTDTQYF

V: TRBV28
J: TRBJ1-1
CDR3: CASSSGHSGGRTEAFF

V: TRBV4-3
J: TRBJ2-1
CDR3: CASSQGGLAGARVHEQFF

V: TRBV7-3
J: TRBJ2-1
CDR3: CASSRQGDPSYNEQFF

V: TRBV4-3
J: TRBJ2-2
CDR3: CASSQGFLAGGAGELFF

V: TRBV30
J: TRBJ2-2
CDR3: CARRRQGALSSGELFF

V: TRBV20-1
J: TRBJ2-3
CDR3: CSASGTSTDTQYF

V: TRBV5-1
J: TRBJ1-5
CDR3: CASSLNGGQPQHF

V: TRBV12-3/TRBV12-4
J: TRBJ2-7
CDR3: CASSFSSGLGYEQYF

V: TRBV5-1
J: TRBJ1-2
CDR3: CASSLVGTANYGYTF

V: TRBV5-5
J: TRBJ2-3
CDR3: CASSLADRAHTDTQYF

V: TRBV7-3
J: TRBJ1-3
CDR3: CASSRTGNGGNTIYF

V: TRBV4-2
J: TRBJ1-4
CDR3: CASSQVVGKLFF

V: TRBV7-6
J: TRBJ1-5
CDR3: CASSLGHTNQPQHF

V: TRBV12-3/TRBV12-4
J: TRBJ1-2
CDR3: CASRNGGRYGYTF

V: TRBV4-2
J: TRBJ1-2
CDR3: CASSEAQNNYGYTF

V: TRBV6-5
J: TRBJ2-5
CDR3: CASSYSSGGDQETQYF

V: TRBV6-5
J: TRBJ1-3
CDR3: CASRRQGGNTIYF

V: TRBV5-1
J: TRBJ2-3
CDR3: CASSPGLAGSTTDTQYF

V: TRBV20-1
J: TRBJ1-5
CDR3: CSARRTGNQPQHF